This T cell receptor beta chain was sequenced in a study of beta chain features in type 1 diabetes. Whole-study findings and limits: Shorter TCRB CDR3s, moderately but significantly so, were found in Type 1 diabetes patients in all four CD4+ subsets.

Expressed TCRB transcripts were sequenced, since all the RNA that had been isolated was reverse transcribed. The assay was immunoSEQ multiplex PCR, and TCRdb's table has in-frame clones only and misses some. The sample lists roughly 350,000 clones, about 10% occurring once. As to this clone: Its antigen is not known.

V was clipped by 0 bases and J by 1 base, with 10 bases between them. CDR1 is SGDLS and CDR2 is YYNGEE in the germline V gene. This CDR3 contains 15 residues. Sequencing input: central memory CD4+ T cells from blood. The gene calls are TRBV9 and TRBJ2-5; D gene unclear. The sequence was collected from a man aged 25 to 40 with type 1 diabetes. This CDR3 reads CASSVDYGGQETQYF. As DNA, the CDR3 is TGTGCCAGCAGCGTAGATTATGGCGGCCAAGAGACCCAGTACTTC.